Below, 25 T cell receptor beta chains from the same sample are listed, as sequenced in a study of CD8+CD57+ T cells in acquired aplastic anemia (dated by TCRdb to between 2017 and 2018). Sequenced on an Illumina HiSeq 2000. TCR beta VDJ combination and CDR3 sequence profiling used genomic DNA as the template. TCRdb trimmed public reads at Q25 via fastp, called clones via MiXCR and kept in-frame beta chains. Here each entry gathers all rows of one CDR3 protein and keeps the most common genes and DNA. Across this sample there are fewer than 250,000 distinct CDR3 sequences, with more than 45% seen only once. Jointly, the top ten make up under 9% of the sample. Expansion of CD8+CD57+ cells had been shown by flow cytometry in the patients chosen for sequencing. Sample: sorted CD4+, CD8+, or CD8+CD57+ T cells (not recorded which) from PBMCs. These receptors were collected from a human donor with aplastic anemia.

For this clonotype: The CDR3 carries no conserved terminal phenylalanine or tryptophan, so it likely arises from a read error. The chain is built from TRBV15 and TRBJ1-3; D gene unclear. Trimming took off 0 bases at V and 4 bases at J, with 10 bases between the two ends. This CDR3 region has 15 residues. Per germline, CDR1 LNHNV and CDR2 YYDKDF (reference sequence). In nucleotides, the CDR3 is TGTGCCACCAGCAGAGATAGGTCAGGCGGAAACACCATATATTCT. Protein: CATSRDRSGGNTIYS.

V is TRBV6-4 and J is TRBJ2-4; D gene unclear. The length of the CDR3 is 14 residues. Trimming removed 5 bases at V and 8 bases at J, with 16 bases between. Germline CDR1 and CDR2: MRHNA and SNTAGT. The CDR3 bases are TGTGCCAGCAGTTTAGAGAACCTTAAGGACATTCAGTACTTC. This codes for CASSLENLKDIQYF.

V is TRBV12-3 or TRBV12-4 and J is TRBJ1-6; 9 bases line up with TRBD1. The CDR3 totals 13 residues. V was pared by 5 bases and J by 8 bases, with 1 base of the junction left unmatched. The CDR3 region is CASSRQGDSPLHF. CDR3 nucleotides: TGTGCCAGCAGTAGACAGGGGGATTCACCCCTCCACTTT.

This clonotype has at least ten counts. This rearrangement joins TRBV9 to TRBJ2-1; TRBD2 matches at 8 bases. The germline gives CDR1 SGDLS, CDR2 YYNGEE. This CDR3 has 15 amino acids. V lost 2 bases, J lost 8 bases, and 9 bases stayed unmatched. Here the CDR3 DNA reads TGTGCCAGCAGCGTCGAGGGACTAGGGTTGGATGAGCAGTTCTTC. Translated: CASSVEGLGLDEQFF.

With respect to this clonotype: Relative to the germline gene, one junction end is altered; a read error may explain this. CDR3 in DNA: TGTGCCAGCAGTTTCGAGGGCCCAAATAGCAATCAGCCCCAGCATTTT. It yields the protein CASSFEGPNSNQPQHF. This chain joins TRBV24-1 and TRBJ1-5; D is undetermined. The length of the CDR3 is 16 residues. From germline, CDR1 is KGHDR and CDR2 SFDVKD.

This chain's CDR3 is CAISGSGRHSYEQYF. The CDR3 region has the DNA TGTGCCATCAGTGGATCAGGAAGACACTCCTACGAGCAGTACTTC. This sequence joins TRBV10-3 and TRBJ2-7; D is uncertain. The germline V gene has CDR1 ENHRY and CDR2 SYGVKD. This CDR3 is 15 amino acids long. Trimming shortened V by 4 bases and J by 0 bases, and 13 bases separated the two germline ends.

This clonotype was observed many times. J is TRBJ1-4 and V is TRBV20-1; 7 nucleotides match TRBD1. V shed 4 bases and J 1 base; nucleotides not matched to a gene: 6. CDR1 and CDR2 from the germline V gene are DFQATT and SNEGSKA (reference sequence). The CDR3 extends over 15 amino acids. The CDR3 sequence: CSANDRDQTNEKLFF. The CDR3 nucleotides are TGCAGTGCTAATGACAGGGACCAAACTAATGAAAAACTGTTTTTT.

The sample holds a few counts of this clonotype. A read error is possible here, since a much larger clone lies one base away. The chain employs TRBV20-1 and TRBJ2-7; D is undetermined. CDR3 length: 13 residues. V was pared by 0 bases and J by 10 bases, with 16 bases between. From germline, CDR1 is DFQATT and CDR2 SNEGSKA (reference sequence). This chain's CDR3 is CSARDRAKNTQYF. The CDR3 DNA follows: TGCAGTGCTAGAGATCGGGCCAAAAACACTCAGTACTTC.

J is TRBJ1-6 and V is TRBV7-9, with D uncertain. V lost 1 base and J lost 4, with 14 bases in between. The CDR3 runs 17 residues. Per germline, CDR1 SEHNR and CDR2 FQNEAQ (reference sequence). The CDR3 DNA follows: TGTGCCAGCAGCTTAGTGGTAACGCCCCGATATAATTCACCCCTCCACTTT. Translation: CASSLVVTPRYNSPLHF.

The sample holds one count of this clonotype. The V and J genes are TRBV29-1 and TRBJ1-4; weak D call: TRBD1 (5 bases). Germline CDR1 reads SQVTM; CDR2 reads ANQGSEA. V shed 1 base and J shed 8 bases, with 11 bases lying between them. CDR3 length: 13 amino acids. CDR3 nucleotide sequence: TGCAGCGTTGAAGGGAGCGCAGGGGAAAAACTGTTTTTT. Its protein product is CSVEGSAGEKLFF.

The chain recombines TRBV20-1 with TRBJ2-1; 10 bases are a match to TRBD2. This CDR3 has 14 residues. CDR1 is DFQATT, CDR2 SNEGSKA, per germline (reference sequence). J lost 7 bases, V lost 5 bases, and 8 bases had no gene match. CDR3 nucleotide sequence: TGCAGTGCTGCTTTAGCGGGAGGAGTAAATGAGCAGTTCTTC. Protein product: CSAALAGGVNEQFF.

With regard to this clonotype: This clone may be a read error of a much larger clone one base away. The chain employs TRBV6-5 and TRBJ1-2; D ambiguous. This CDR3 has 14 residues. Germline CDR1 MNHEY, CDR2 SVGAGI. Trimming removed 4 bases at V and 6 bases at J, with 15 bases between. As DNA, the CDR3 is TGTGCCAGCAGTTGCTCCCCCTCGGGGAATGGCTACACCTTC. It encodes CASSCSPSGNGYTF.

The V and J genes are TRBV7-9 and TRBJ1-1; D gene unclear. Judging by the DNA end, TRBJ1-4 fits better; the J call may be wrong. CDR1 and CDR2 from the germline V gene are SEHNR and FQNEAQ (reference sequence). The CDR3 is 18 residues long. In DNA form, the CDR3 reads TGTGCCAGCAGCCTCGCTCAGGTCGGGCGGGGAACGAATGAAAAACTGTTTTTT. It translates to CASSLAQVGRGTNEKLFF.

This clonotype was recorded many times. The chain uses TRBV20-1 and TRBJ2-1; 8 nucleotides align to TRBD2. Trimming at V came to 0 bases and at J to 3 bases, leaving 4 bases not matched to a gene. This CDR3 contains 15 residues. The germline V gene has CDR1 DFQATT and CDR2 SNEGSKA (reference sequence). The CDR3 loop is CSARDQAGVYNEQFF. CDR3 DNA sequence: TGCAGTGCTAGAGATCAAGCGGGAGTCTACAATGAGCAGTTCTTC.

This clonotype was seen ten or more times. This chain uses TRBV2 with TRBJ2-1, with D possibly TRBD2 on 5 matching bases. The CDR3 sequence is 14 residues long. Germline V gives CDR1 SNHLY, CDR2 FYNNEI. Trimming stripped 4 bases from V and 8 bases from J, with 15 bases between. For the CDR3, the DNA is TGTGCCAGCAGTGGACTAACCACCCCATATGAGCAGTTCTTC. The encoded protein is CASSGLTTPYEQFF.

The V and J genes are TRBV20-1 and TRBJ1-5, with TRBD1 as a possible D gene (6 bases). Germline-derived CDR1 and CDR2 are DFQATT and SNEGSKA (reference sequence). The V end lost 4 bases, the J end lost 4 bases, and 11 bases lay between the germline ends. This CDR3 comprises 13 residues. CDR3 sequence reads: CSATDSYNQPQHF. CDR3 coding DNA: TGCAGTGCTACGGACAGCTATAATCAGCCCCAGCATTTT.

The chain links TRBV30 to TRBJ2-1; 8 bases match TRBD2. This CDR3 has 16 residues. Germline V gene data show CDR1 as GTSNPN and CDR2 as SVGIG (reference sequence). Trimming at V came to 2 bases and at J to 2 bases, leaving 8 bases not matched to a gene. The CDR3 nucleotides read TGTGCCTGGAGTCTTAGCGGGGCGGGTACCTACAATGAGCAGTTCTTC. Its translation: CAWSLSGAGTYNEQFF.

This clonotype has a count of ten or more. The genes are TRBV5-6 and TRBJ1-1; D is possibly TRBD1 (6 bases). Germline loops: CDR1 SGHDT, CDR2 YYEEEE. This CDR3 comprises 17 residues. Between the trimmed V and J ends, which lost 4 bases and 3 bases, there was a span of 22 bases. The CDR3 here is CASSPPFTGQTYTEAFF. CDR3 DNA: TGTGCCAGCAGCCCACCTTTTACAGGACAGACGTACACTGAAGCTTTCTTT.

In its sample, this clonotype was seen many times. This chain uses TRBV25-1 with TRBJ1-2; the D gene is possibly TRBD1 (5 bases). In germline, CDR1 is MGHDK, CDR2 SYGVNS. Trimming removed 2 bases from V and 2 bases from J, with 9 bases in between. The CDR3 contains 14 residues. The CDR3 reads CASSEGAVNYGYTF. As DNA, the CDR3 is TGTGCCAGCAGTGAAGGGGCTGTGAACTATGGCTACACCTTC.

This clonotype was picked up many times. The CDR3 spells CSARDRAPQYF. In DNA, the CDR3 is TGCAGTGCTAGGGACAGGGCACCCCAGTACTTC. The rearrangement links TRBV20-1 to TRBJ2-5, with 8 bases that match TRBD1. With V trimmed by 3 bases and J by 9 bases, 3 bases remained unmatched. The germline V gene encodes CDR1 DFQATT and CDR2 SNEGSKA (reference sequence). The CDR3 totals 11 residues.

This clonotype has a count of ten or more. V and J are TRBV9 and TRBJ2-1; D remains ambiguous. CDR1 is SGDLS and CDR2 is YYNGEE in the germline V gene. Between the trimmed V and J ends, which lost 3 bases and 3 bases, there was a span of 10 bases. There are 14 residues in the CDR3. The chain's CDR3 is CASSEPRNYNEQFF. The CDR3 nucleotides read TGTGCCAGCAGCGAGCCTAGGAACTACAATGAGCAGTTCTTC.

Comment on this clonotype: This may arise from a read error, as a much more abundant clone is one base away. The chain has TRBV9 and TRBJ2-3; D possibly corresponds to TRBD1 (6 bases). Germline-derived CDR1 and CDR2 are SGDLS and YYNGEE. The CDR3 extends over 14 amino acids. With 7 bases removed from V and 3 bases from J, the gap between germline ends came to 15 bases. The CDR3 region is CASGPPDRTDTQYF. In DNA, the CDR3 is TGTGCCAGCGGCCCCCCCGACAGGACAGATACGCAGTATTTT.

This rearrangement joins TRBV2 to TRBJ2-3; 9 positions match TRBD1. Germline V lookup: CDR1 SNHLY, CDR2 FYNNEI. The J segment lost 2 bases and the V segment lost 8 bases, leaving 2 bases of the junction unmatched. The CDR3 is made up of 13 amino acids. CDR3 DNA sequence: TGTGCCAGCGGGGACAGGGACACAGATACGCAGTATTTT. The encoded protein is CASGDRDTDTQYF. Variable domain in full (rest from reference TRBV2 and TRBJ2-3): EPEVTQTPSHQVTQMGQEVILRCVPISNHLYFYWYRQILGQKVEFLVSFYNNEISEKSEIFDDQFSVERPDGSNFTLKIRSTKLEDSAMYFCASGDRDTDTQYFGPGTRLTVL.

Comment on this clonotype: This sequence may be a read error, since a much larger clone differs from it by one base. The V call is TRBV6-1, the J call TRBJ2-1; the match to TRBD2 covers 8 bases. Trimming at V came to 8 bases and at J to 4 bases, leaving 7 bases not matched to a gene. The germline V gene encodes CDR1 MNHNS and CDR2 SASEGT. The CDR3 is made up of 14 amino acids. CDR3 loop: CASGSGTSYNEQFF. The CDR3, as DNA: TGTGCCAGCGGTAGCGGGACTAGTTACAATGAGCAGTTCTTC.

The chain links TRBV20-1 to TRBJ1-2, with a possible D match to TRBD1 (5 bases). CDR1 and CDR2 from the germline V gene are DFQATT and SNEGSKA (reference sequence). This CDR3 spans 13 amino acids. The V gene lost 5 bases and the J gene lost 3 bases, with 13 bases spanning the gap. CDR3 bases: TGCAGTGCTCTTCCACTGACAGACTATGGCTACACCTTC. This encodes CSALPLTDYGYTF.